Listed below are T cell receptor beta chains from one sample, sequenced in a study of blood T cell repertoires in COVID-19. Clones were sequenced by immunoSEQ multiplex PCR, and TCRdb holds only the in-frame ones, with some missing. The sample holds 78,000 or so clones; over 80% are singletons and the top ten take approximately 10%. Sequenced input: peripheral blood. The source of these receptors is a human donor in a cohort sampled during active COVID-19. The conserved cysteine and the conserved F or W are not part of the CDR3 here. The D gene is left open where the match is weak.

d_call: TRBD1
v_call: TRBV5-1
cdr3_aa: ASSLEGTGVTEAF

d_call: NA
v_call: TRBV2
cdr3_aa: ASSEEGVGANVLT

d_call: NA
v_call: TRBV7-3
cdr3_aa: ASSLTPGNRAGETQY

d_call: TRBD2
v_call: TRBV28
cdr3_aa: ASSATSGRRGNEQF

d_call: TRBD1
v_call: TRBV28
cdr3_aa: ASSIPGTGGFGELF

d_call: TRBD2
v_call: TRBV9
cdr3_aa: ASSQGLADNEQF

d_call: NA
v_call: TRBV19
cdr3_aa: ASSIRREVGTQY

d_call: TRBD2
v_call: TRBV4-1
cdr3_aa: ASSQEGTNLNEQF

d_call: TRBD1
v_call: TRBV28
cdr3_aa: ASHTGAEDQPQH

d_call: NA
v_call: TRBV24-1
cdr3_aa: ATSERTDYNEQF

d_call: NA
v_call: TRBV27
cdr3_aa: ASSLSRVSSNTGELF

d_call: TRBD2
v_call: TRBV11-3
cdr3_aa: ASRFIGTSGRNEQF

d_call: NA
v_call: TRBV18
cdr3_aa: ASSPTQGALEKLF

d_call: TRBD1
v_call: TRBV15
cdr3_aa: ATSKDRGYEQY

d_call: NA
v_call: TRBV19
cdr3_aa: ASSMGREYGYT

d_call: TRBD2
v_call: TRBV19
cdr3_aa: ASSRTSGYYEQY

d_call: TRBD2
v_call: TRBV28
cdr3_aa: ASSESGGPETQY

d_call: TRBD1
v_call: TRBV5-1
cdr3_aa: ASSRDRGSSSYNEQF

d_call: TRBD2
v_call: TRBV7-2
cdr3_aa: ASNSGKETQY

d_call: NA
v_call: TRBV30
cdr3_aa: AFRDTKNIQY

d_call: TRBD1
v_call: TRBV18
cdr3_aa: ASSPPGQGGYEQY

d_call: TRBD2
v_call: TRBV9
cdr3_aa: ASSATVAGSTDTQY

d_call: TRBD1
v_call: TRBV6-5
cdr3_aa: ASSRDRAITGELF

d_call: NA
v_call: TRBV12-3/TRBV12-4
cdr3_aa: ASSLREYIQY

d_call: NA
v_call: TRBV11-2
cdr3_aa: ASSSLAVKGNTIY

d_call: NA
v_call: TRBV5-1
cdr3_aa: ASSDQGGTEAF

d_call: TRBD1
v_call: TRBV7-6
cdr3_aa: ASSPTGQGRVYEQY

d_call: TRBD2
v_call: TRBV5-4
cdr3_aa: ASSLRTSGSGNEQF

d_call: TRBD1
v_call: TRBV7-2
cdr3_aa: ASSLDGTGSEAF

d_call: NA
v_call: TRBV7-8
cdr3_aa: ASSPRGGGLFGNTIY

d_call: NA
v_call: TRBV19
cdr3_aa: ASSATGTRRPHEQY

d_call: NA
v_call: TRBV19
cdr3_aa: ASSMIGGRTEAF

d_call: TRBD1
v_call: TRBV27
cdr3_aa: ASRSFRQGYGYT

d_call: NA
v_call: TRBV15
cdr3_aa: ATSRDRVEGEAF

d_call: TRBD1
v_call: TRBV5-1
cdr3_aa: ASSRGTDYEQY

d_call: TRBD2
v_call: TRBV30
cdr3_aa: AWGAGLASNEQF

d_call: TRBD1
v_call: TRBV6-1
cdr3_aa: ASSEKQGAFNQPQH

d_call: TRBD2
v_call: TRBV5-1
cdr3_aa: ASSGRLAGPYEQY

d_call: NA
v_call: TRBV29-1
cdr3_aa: SVDQGPGVQPEKLF

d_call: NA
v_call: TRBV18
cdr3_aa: ASSPATPAAGETQY

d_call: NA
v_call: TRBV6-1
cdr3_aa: ASSETGLDPYNEQF

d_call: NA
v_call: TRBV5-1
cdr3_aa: ASTPLVADEQF

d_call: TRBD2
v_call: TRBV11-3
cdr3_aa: ASSLAGGPTYNEQF

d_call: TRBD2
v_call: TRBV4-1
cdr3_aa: ASSLPGRAGETQY

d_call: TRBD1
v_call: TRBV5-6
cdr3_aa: ASSFGTGGSGELF

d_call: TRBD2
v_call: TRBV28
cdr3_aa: ASSLYSGGRETQY

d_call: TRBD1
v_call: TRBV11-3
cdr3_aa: ASSQGGAEQPQH